Listed here are 24 T cell receptor beta chains from one sample, sequenced in a study of PD-L1 blockade in urothelial cancer. Documented time point: pretreatment peripheral blood. Repertoires were generated with immunoSEQ multiplex PCR, while TCRdb's copy carries only in-frame clones and drops some. Among about 130,000 clones listed, about four fifths were seen once. The sequenced sample was PBMCs, obtained around atezolizumab (anti-PD-L1) treatment. The receptors here all came from a middle-aged man with urothelial cancer.

Turning to this clone: Other DNA variants within this sample encode the same CDR3. CDR3: CASSFRSSTDTQYF. CDR3 nucleotides: TGTGCCAGCAGCTTCCGGTCCAGCACAGATACGCAGTATTTT. V gene TRBV7-2 combines with J gene TRBJ2-3; D is uncertain. The V gene's germline CDR1 is SGHTA and CDR2 FQGNSA. CDR3 length: 14 residues. The ends were cut back, 3 bases at V and 0 bases at J, with 7 bases in the middle.

The CDR3 DNA reads TGTGCCAGCAGCCAGGGTTCCGCAAACGAGCAGTACTTC. Translated, it gives CASSQGSANEQYF. This chain uses TRBV6-5 with TRBJ2-7, with D tentatively TRBD1 (5 bases). The CDR3 is made up of 13 amino acids. The germline V gene has CDR1 MNHEY and CDR2 SVGAGI. Trimming pared 6 bases from V and 5 bases from J, leaving 14 bases between.

The CDR3 sequence: CASAPGLAGGPHEQYF. In nucleotides, the CDR3 is TGTGCCAGCGCCCCGGGACTAGCGGGAGGGCCCCACGAGCAGTACTTC. The J gene is TRBJ2-7, the V gene TRBV27; 16 bases are shared with TRBD2. Germline trimming cut 8 bases from V and 5 bases from J; bases unmatched to any gene: 9. This CDR3 contains 16 residues. CDR1 is MNHEY and CDR2 is SMNVEV in the germline V gene (reference sequence).

The chain joins TRBV11-1 to TRBJ2-1; 13 nucleotides line up with TRBD2. Germline loops: CDR1 SGHAT, CDR2 FQDESV (reference sequence). This CDR3 region has 16 residues. Trimming at V came to 4 bases and at J to 7 bases, leaving 7 bases not matched to a gene. As DNA, the CDR3 is TGTGCCAGCAGCTCACTCACTAGCGGGAGGGGAAATGAGCAGTTCTTC. This codes for CASSSLTSGRGNEQFF.

V gene TRBV28 combines with J gene TRBJ2-6; 8 bases fit TRBD2. The germline CDR1 and CDR2 sequences are MDHEN and SYDVKM. The CDR3 is 17 residues long. The V and J ends lost 8 bases and 0 bases, in that order; junction bases with no gene match: 9. The chain's CDR3 is CASLSGGPFSGANVLTF. The CDR3 DNA reads as TGTGCCAGCCTCTCGGGGGGGCCCTTCTCTGGGGCCAACGTCCTGACTTTC.

This clone appeared many times. The CDR3 DNA follows: TGTGCCATCAGTGAGTCGAGTGCTTCGAACACTGAAGCTTTCTTT. This codes for CAISESSASNTEAFF. The J gene is TRBJ1-1, the V gene TRBV10-3, with D unclear. CDR1 and CDR2 (germline): ENHRY, SYGVKD. The CDR3 extends over 15 amino acids. The V end lost 0 bases, the J end lost 1 base, and 9 bases lay between the germline ends.

This chain connects TRBV15 to TRBJ2-7, with D uncertain. Germline CDR1 is LNHNV and CDR2 is YYDKDF (reference sequence). V gave up 3 bases and J gave up 6 bases, with 15 bases separating them. This CDR3 contains 14 residues. This chain's CDR3 is CATSSVRLLGEQYF. The CDR3 DNA sequence: TGTGCCACCAGCAGCGTCAGACTTCTGGGCGAGCAGTACTTC.

J is TRBJ2-1 and V is TRBV7-8; no clear D gene. Trimming took off 1 base at V and 10 bases at J, with 5 bases between the two ends. Germline values: CDR1 SGHVS, CDR2 FQNEAQ. The CDR3 is made up of 11 amino acids. The CDR3 sequence: CASSLGGEQFF. In nucleotides, the CDR3 is TGTGCCAGCAGCTTAGGTGGCGAGCAGTTCTTC.

About this clone itself: The sample has other DNA sequences that encode this CDR3 too. The rearrangement uses TRBV5-1 and TRBJ2-5; D is ambiguous. V was cut by 0 bases and J by 2 bases, with 8 bases left in between. Germline loops: CDR1 SGHRS, CDR2 YFSETQ. The CDR3 loop spans 14 amino acids. CDR3 coding DNA: TGCGCCAGCAGCTTGGGAGCAGGTCAAGAGACCCAGTACTTC. Its protein product is CASSLGAGQETQYF.

This rearrangement joins TRBV25-1 to TRBJ2-7; the match to TRBD2 covers 10 bases. Trimming removed 6 bases from V and 4 bases from J; junction bases left unmatched: 9. Germline CDR1 is MGHDK and CDR2 is SYGVNS. This CDR3 is 15 amino acids long. CDR3 DNA sequence: TGTGCCAGCAGACCCACACTAGCGGGACTTTACGAGCAGTACTTC. Its translation is CASRPTLAGLYEQYF.

The V gene is TRBV7-2, the J gene TRBJ2-7, with a tentative D call TRBD2 (5 bases). Germline assignment: CDR1 SGHTA and CDR2 FQGNSA. The V end was cut by 1 base, the J end by 1 base, with 11 bases between. The CDR3 length is 15 residues. CDR3 nucleotide sequence: TGTGCCAGCAGCTTAGGTGCAAGCGGATCCTACGAGCAGTACTTC. It specifies CASSLGASGSYEQYF.

This clone was detected a few times. V and J are TRBV16 and TRBJ1-1; no reliable D call. The germline CDR1 and CDR2 sequences are KGHSY and FQNENV. The CDR3 extends over 14 amino acids. V lost 2 bases to trimming and J lost 2 bases, with 9 bases between them. In nucleotides, the CDR3 is TGTGCCAGCAGCCAAGGGAGGGTCAACACTGAAGCTTTCTTT. Encoded protein: CASSQGRVNTEAFF. Together with reference TRBV16 and TRBJ1-1, the CDR3 gives the full variable domain: GEEVAQTPKHLVRGEGQKAKLYCAPIKGHSYVFWYQQVLKNEFKFLISFQNENVFDETGMPKERFSAKCLPNSPCSLEIQATKLEDSAVYFCASSQGRVNTEAFFGQGTRLTVV.

The chain is built from TRBV7-9 and TRBJ2-3; D is uncertain. The CDR3 extends over 12 amino acids. Germline V lookup: CDR1 SEHNR, CDR2 FQNEAQ (reference sequence). V was cut by 5 bases and J by 6 bases, with 9 bases left in between. The CDR3 sequence: CASSKSSDTQYF. CDR3 nucleotide sequence: TGTGCCAGCAGCAAATCATCCGATACGCAGTATTTT.

The chain links TRBV18 to TRBJ1-5, with TRBD1 matching 9 bases. The trim removed 3 bases at V and 3 bases at J, leaving 3 bases unmatched. The germline V gene encodes CDR1 KGHSH and CDR2 LQKENI. This CDR3 has 15 amino acids. CDR3 in amino acids: CASSPGTGSNQPQHF. CDR3 sequence (DNA): TGTGCCAGCTCACCGGGGACAGGGTCCAATCAGCCCCAGCATTTT.

This rearrangement joins TRBV27 to TRBJ1-4, with 8 bases that match TRBD1. This CDR3 spans 18 amino acids. J gave up 1 base and V 5 bases, and 12 bases lay outside the gene matches. Per germline, CDR1 MNHEY and CDR2 SMNVEV (reference sequence). The chain's CDR3 is CASSSRPGGSGTNEKLFF. The CDR3 DNA reads TGTGCCAGCAGTAGTCGCCCAGGGGGCTCGGGAACTAATGAAAAACTGTTTTTT.

The chain is built from TRBV2 and TRBJ1-6; no clear D. Trimming left V 5 bases short and J 7 bases short, with 12 bases between. Germline V gene lookup returns CDR1 SNHLY and CDR2 FYNNEI. CDR3 size: 14 residues. The DNA for the CDR3 is TGTGCCAGCAGTACCGCCGGTGTGAATTCACCCCTCCACTTT. It codes for CASSTAGVNSPLHF. The entire variable domain, with the rest obtained from reference TRBV2 and TRBJ1-6, is as follows: EPEVTQTPSHQVTQMGQEVILRCVPISNHLYFYWYRQILGQKVEFLVSFYNNEISEKSEIFDDQFSVERPDGSNFTLKIRSTKLEDSAMYFCASSTAGVNSPLHFGNGTRLTVT.

This clone was counted between two and nine times. The chain carries TRBV7-9 and TRBJ1-2, with 9 nucleotides matching TRBD1. The CDR3 length is 13 residues. Germline-derived CDR1 and CDR2 are SEHNR and FQNEAQ (reference sequence). V dropped 5 bases and J dropped 4; count of bases not matched to a gene: 2. The CDR3 DNA reads TGTGCCAGCAGCCCGGACAGGGGCTATGGCTACACCTTC. Its translation is CASSPDRGYGYTF.

The rearrangement joins TRBV6-1 to TRBJ1-2; TRBD1 might be the D (6 bases). The CDR3 sequence is 14 residues long. CDR1 and CDR2 from the germline V gene are MNHNS and SASEGT. The ends were cut back, 7 bases at V and 4 bases at J, with 16 bases in the middle. The CDR3 here is CASTGTSLGYGYTF. CDR3 in DNA: TGTGCCAGCACCGGGACATCCTTAGGCTATGGCTACACCTTC.

The table lists this clone with a count of one. This chain links TRBV30 with TRBJ1-4, with D perhaps TRBD1 (5 bases). The length of the CDR3 is 14 residues. Germline CDR1 GTSNPN, CDR2 SVGIG (reference sequence). Trimming shortened V by 0 bases and J by 4 bases, and 9 bases separated the two germline ends. The CDR3 loop is CAWSVGGGNEKLFF. The DNA of the CDR3 is TGTGCCTGGAGTGTTGGCGGGGGTAATGAAAAACTGTTTTTT.

This clone was counted between two and nine times. The chain has TRBV7-9 and TRBJ1-6; D call uncertain. The CDR3 is 14 amino acids. CDR1 and CDR2 from the germline V gene are SEHNR and FQNEAQ (reference sequence). V lost 3 bases and J lost 8, with 11 bases in between. CDR3 in DNA: TGTGCCAGCAGCTTTAGCTACTCCTATTCACCCCTCCACTTT. This codes for CASSFSYSYSPLHF.

The chain has TRBV7-9 and TRBJ2-3; the match to TRBD1 covers 9 bases. The ends lost 3 bases at V and 4 bases at J; junction bases unmatched: 5. The V gene's germline CDR1 is SEHNR and CDR2 FQNEAQ (reference sequence). The CDR3 loop spans 15 amino acids. The CDR3 region is CASSFLQGAADTQYF. Written as DNA, the CDR3 is TGTGCCAGCAGCTTCCTACAGGGGGCCGCAGATACGCAGTATTTT.

The V call is TRBV18, the J call TRBJ1-3; D is ambiguous. The germline V and J ends were trimmed by 3 bases and 0 bases, with 15 bases remaining between them. This CDR3 has 17 amino acids. Germline assignment: CDR1 KGHSH and CDR2 LQKENI. The CDR3 sequence: CASSPILARSSGNTIYF. The CDR3 bases are TGTGCCAGCTCACCCATCCTCGCCAGGTCCTCTGGAAACACCATATATTTT.

The chain has TRBV7-9 and TRBJ2-4; tentative D call: TRBD1 (5 bases). CDR1 and CDR2 (germline): SEHNR, FQNEAQ (reference sequence). The CDR3 spans 17 residues. V was clipped by 4 bases and J by 0 bases, with 16 bases between them. The CDR3 here is CASSSRDKVLAKNIQYF. The CDR3 region has the DNA TGTGCCAGCAGCTCCAGGGATAAAGTACTAGCCAAAAACATTCAGTACTTC.

The chain employs TRBV11-1 and TRBJ2-6, with 12 bases lining up with TRBD1. This CDR3 region has 17 residues. The V segment lost 5 bases and the J segment 2 bases; nucleotides outside the gene matches: 4. The germline gives CDR1 SGHAT, CDR2 FQDESV (reference sequence). CDR3 nucleotides: TGTGCCAGCAGCCCCGGGACAGGGGGCACTGGGGCCAACGTCCTGACTTTC. As protein: CASSPGTGGTGANVLTF.